Following are 29 T cell receptor beta chains from one sample sequenced in a study of T cells in Graves' hyperthyroidism and ophthalmopathy. What was amplified from RNA transcripts were TCR beta CDR3 regions. The TCR CDR3 first-round RT-PCR relied on the HTBI primer set. TCRdb fed the multiplex PCR reads into MiXCR, producing one record per CDR3 protein. The sample includes 150,000 to 200,000 distinct CDR3 sequences, over 15% of them seen just once. Sequencing was carried out using blood. Receptor source: a woman between 45 and 65 years old with Graves' hyperthyroidism.

Only a few counts were recorded for this clonotype. This chain uses TRBV19 with TRBJ2-1; D call uncertain. V was pared by 5 bases and J by 8 bases, with 10 bases between. Germline lookup yields CDR1 LNHDA and CDR2 SQIVND (reference sequence). CDR3 length: 12 residues. The CDR3 sequence: CASSDFNDEQFF. The CDR3 nucleotides are TGTGCCAGTAGTGATTTCAACGATGAGCAGTTCTTC.

This clonotype was seen at least ten times. The V gene is TRBV11-2, the J gene TRBJ2-3; 11 positions agree with TRBD2. V was pared by 8 bases and J by 0 bases, with 16 bases of the junction left unmatched. There are 19 residues in the CDR3. The germline V gene encodes CDR1 SGHAT and CDR2 FQNNGV. CDR3 in DNA: TGTGCCAGCCAAGACCCGACTGGTAGCGGGGGGGCAAGCACAGATACGCAGTATTTT. This gives the protein CASQDPTGSGGASTDTQYF.

The V gene is TRBV2, the J gene TRBJ2-7, with D maybe TRBD1 (5 bases). V lost 6 bases to trimming and J lost 3 bases, with 9 bases between them. The CDR3 covers 12 residues. The germline gives CDR1 SNHLY, CDR2 FYNNEI. CDR3 sequence (DNA): TGTGCCAGCAGAGAACAGGACTACGAGCAGTACTTC. Residues: CASREQDYEQYF.

The chain combines TRBV7-9 with TRBJ2-3, with a weak D call TRBD2 (6 bases). CDR1 and CDR2 (germline): SEHNR, FQNEAQ (reference sequence). Trimming cost V 2 bases and J 4 bases, with 16 bases left between them. The CDR3 extends over 16 amino acids. The CDR3 protein is CASSLLGQSGADTQYF. In nucleotides, the CDR3 is TGTGCCAGCAGCTTATTAGGTCAGTCGGGGGCAGATACGCAGTATTTT. Filled out from reference TRBV7-9 and TRBJ2-3, the complete variable domain reads DTGVSQNPRHKITKRGQNVTFRCDPISEHNRLYWYRQTLGQGPEFLTYFQNEAQLEKSRLLSDRFSAERPKGSFSTLEIQRTEQGDSAMYLCASSLLGQSGADTQYFGPGTRLTVL.

This clonotype was counted between two and nine times. It may be a read error: a sequence one base away is much more abundant. The rearrangement links TRBV20-1 to TRBJ1-2; tentative D call: TRBD1 (6 bases). The germline gives CDR1 DFQATT, CDR2 SNEGSKA (reference sequence). V dropped 5 bases and J dropped 8 bases, with 24 bases sitting between them. The CDR3 has 15 amino acids. The CDR3 loop is CSALTPEGTQGGYTF. The CDR3 nucleotides read TGCAGTGCTCTAACCCCGGAAGGGACACAGGGCGGCTACACCTTC.

The rearrangement uses TRBV20-1 and TRBJ1-3, with a weak D call TRBD1 (6 bases). CDR1 is DFQATT, CDR2 SNEGSKA, per germline (reference sequence). The CDR3 sequence is 15 residues long. Trimming stripped 4 bases from V and 2 bases from J, with 15 bases between. The CDR3 DNA reads TGCAGTGCTACCTACAGGGTAGGCCCTGGAAACACCATATATTTT. This codes for CSATYRVGPGNTIYF.

This clonotype was detected ten times or more. The V and J genes are TRBV6-1 and TRBJ2-1; D is perhaps TRBD1 (5 bases). The CDR3 is made up of 17 amino acids. Between the trimmed V and J ends, which lost 6 bases and 4 bases, there was a span of 22 bases. The V gene's germline CDR1 is MNHNS and CDR2 SASEGT. The CDR3: CASRPARDRTGYNEQFF. The CDR3, as DNA: TGTGCCAGCAGACCTGCCAGAGACAGAACAGGATACAATGAGCAGTTCTTC.

This clonotype showed up many times. V usage is TRBV7-2 and J usage is TRBJ2-7; 10 bases agree with TRBD2. Trimming cost V 4 bases and J 6 bases; bases outside gene matches: 9. The CDR3 runs 15 residues. Germline V gives CDR1 SGHTA, CDR2 FQGNSA. Here the CDR3 DNA reads TGTGCCAGCAGCTGGGGAGCGGGGGGGCCGCTCGAGCAGTACTTC. Translation: CASSWGAGGPLEQYF.

V gene TRBV28 combines with J gene TRBJ2-5; possibly TRBD2 for D (5 bases). CDR3 length equals 16 residues. Germline CDR1 and CDR2: MDHEN and SYDVKM. V dropped 8 bases and J dropped 1 base, with 20 bases sitting between them. The chain's CDR3 is CASSSQGSAAQETQYF. CDR3 bases: TGTGCCAGCTCTTCCCAAGGTAGCGCGGCCCAAGAGACCCAGTACTTC.

This clonotype showed up just a few times. The chain links TRBV12-3 or TRBV12-4 to TRBJ1-1; no firm D call. The V end lost 3 bases, the J end lost 5 bases, and 7 bases lay between the germline ends. This CDR3 region has 12 residues. DNA for the CDR3: TGTGCCAGCAGTTTTGGTCCGACTGAAGCTTTCTTT. This codes for CASSFGPTEAFF.

The chain uses TRBV3-1 and TRBJ1-1, with D maybe TRBD1 (6 bases). V lost 4 bases and J lost 0, with 15 bases in between. Germline V gene lookup returns CDR1 LGHDT and CDR2 YNNKEL (reference sequence). The CDR3 extends over 16 amino acids. CDR3 in amino acids: CASSPQWAGVNTEAFF. For the CDR3, the DNA is TGTGCCAGCAGCCCGCAGTGGGCAGGGGTGAACACTGAAGCTTTCTTT.

Ten or more counts support this clonotype. The chain recombines TRBV11-2 with TRBJ2-3; D remains unclear. CDR1 is SGHAT and CDR2 is FQNNGV in the germline V gene. The CDR3 covers 13 residues. V was pared by 0 bases and J by 5 bases, with 6 bases between. CDR3 sequence (DNA): TGTGCCAGCAGCTTAGATCCTGGAGATACGCAGTATTTT. Translating gives CASSLDPGDTQYF.

The table lists this clonotype with many counts. The rearrangement uses TRBV20-1 and TRBJ2-2, with 11 bases that match TRBD1. The length of the CDR3 is 14 residues. Germline V gives CDR1 DFQATT, CDR2 SNEGSKA (reference sequence). V dropped 6 bases and J dropped 2; count of bases not matched to a gene: 2. The CDR3 protein is CSARTGGNTGELFF. The CDR3 coding sequence is TGCAGTGCAAGGACAGGGGGCAACACCGGGGAGCTGTTTTTT.

This clonotype was recorded at least ten times. The CDR3 is CASSLANGPLGYTF. The CDR3 DNA reads as TGTGCCAGCAGCTTAGCGAACGGGCCCTTAGGCTACACCTTC. The chain couples TRBV7-2 to TRBJ1-2; D not certain. The germline gives CDR1 SGHTA, CDR2 FQGNSA. V was cut by 0 bases and J by 8 bases, with 13 bases left in between. The CDR3 has 14 residues.

The sample holds many counts of this clonotype. In nucleotides, the CDR3 is TGCGCCAGCAGCCAAGATCGGGGGGGACATGGCTTGGCGCAGTACTTC. It encodes CASSQDRGGHGLAQYF. The J gene is TRBJ2-7, the V gene TRBV4-3; 8 positions match TRBD2. This CDR3 is 16 amino acids long. Unmatched junction bases numbered 13, after V lost 0 bases and J lost 9 bases. CDR1 is LGHNA, CDR2 YSLEER, per germline.

Ten or more counts support this clonotype. The chain couples TRBV20-1 to TRBJ2-2; D assignment may be TRBD1 or TRBD2 (7 bases each). CDR1 is DFQATT, CDR2 SNEGSKA, per germline (reference sequence). V was shortened by 3 bases and J by 6 bases, with 20 bases between the two germline ends. CDR3 size: 16 residues. The CDR3 coding sequence is TGCAGTGCTAGGCAGGGGGGGGCGAAGGGGTCCGGGGAGCTGTTTTTT. Translating it yields CSARQGGAKGSGELFF.

This clonotype was seen repeatedly, ten times or more. The chain recombines TRBV7-3 with TRBJ2-3; 9 nucleotides align to TRBD2. This CDR3 spans 17 amino acids. Germline values: CDR1 SGHTA, CDR2 FQGTGA. Trimming took 0 bases from V and 7 from J; bases not matched to a gene: 11. CDR3 loop: CASSLTGAGGGLYTQYF. As DNA, the CDR3 is TGTGCCAGCAGCTTAACGGGAGCGGGGGGAGGGTTGTATACGCAGTATTTT.

This clonotype has a handful of counts. The V and J genes are TRBV5-1 and TRBJ2-2; TRBD2 might be the D (6 bases). Trimming removed 6 bases at V and 1 base at J, with 13 bases between. The CDR3 runs 15 residues. Per germline, CDR1 SGHRS and CDR2 YFSETQ. This chain's CDR3 is CASNQLGGNTGELFF. The CDR3 region has the DNA TGCGCCAGCAACCAACTCGGGGGGAACACCGGGGAGCTGTTTTTT.

The rearrangement joins TRBV20-1 to TRBJ1-6; no clear D gene. Per the germline V gene, CDR1 is DFQATT and CDR2 is SNEGSKA (reference sequence). The CDR3 runs 15 residues. Deletions cut 0 bases from V and 7 bases from J, with 13 bases between. Written as DNA, the CDR3 is TGCAGTGCTAGAGATCGGGGTTTGAGGAATTCACCCCTCCACTTT. Amino acids: CSARDRGLRNSPLHF.

This clonotype was recorded at least ten times. V gene TRBV2 combines with J gene TRBJ1-2; D remains ambiguous. The CDR3 is 12 amino acids. Per the germline V gene, CDR1 is SNHLY and CDR2 is FYNNEI. Deletions cut 5 bases from V and 5 bases from J, with 9 bases between. CDR3 sequence: CASSPSVYGYTF. The DNA for the CDR3 is TGTGCCAGCAGTCCTTCGGTATATGGCTACACCTTC.

The chain is built from TRBV5-6 and TRBJ1-3, with D perhaps TRBD1 (6 bases). Trimming shortened V by 0 bases and J by 2 bases, and 15 bases separated the two germline ends. The CDR3 extends over 17 amino acids. Germline CDR1 and CDR2: SGHDT and YYEEEE. In DNA form, the CDR3 reads TGTGCCAGCAGCTTGGGACTCAGGGGCGGACCTGGAAACACCATATATTTT. Translation: CASSLGLRGGPGNTIYF. The full variable domain, completed using reference TRBV5-6 and TRBJ1-3, is DAGVTQSPTHLIKTRGQQVTLRCSPKSGHDTVSWYQQALGQGPQFIFQYYEEEERQRGNFPDRFSGHQFPNYSSELNVNALLLGDSALYLCASSLGLRGGPGNTIYFGEGSWLTVV.

Ten or more counts support this clonotype. V gene TRBV5-8 combines with J gene TRBJ2-7; 7 bases are shared with TRBD1. The CDR3 is 14 amino acids. Germline CDR1 and CDR2: SGHTS and YDEGEE. The trim removed 4 bases at V and 3 bases at J, leaving 7 bases unmatched. Here the CDR3 DNA reads TGTGCCAGCAGCGGGACCAGGGGGTTCTACGAGCAGTACTTC. This gives the protein CASSGTRGFYEQYF.

The gene calls are TRBV6-1 and TRBJ1-5; D is unclear. Germline loops: CDR1 MNHNS, CDR2 SASEGT. This CDR3 region has 13 residues. The V end was cut by 8 bases, the J end by 5 bases, with 13 bases between. In nucleotides, the CDR3 is TGTGCCAGCCAGGCATGGGAGCATCAGCCCCAGCATTTT. Residues: CASQAWEHQPQHF.

The chain uses TRBV24-1 and TRBJ2-3; the D is unclear. CDR3 length equals 14 residues. Trimming removed 5 bases from V and 0 bases from J, with 8 bases in between. Germline CDR1 reads KGHDR; CDR2 reads SFDVKD. The CDR3 loop is CATSGLSSTDTQYF. The CDR3 DNA is TGTGCCACCAGTGGGCTCTCTAGCACAGATACGCAGTATTTT.

This clonotype was recorded many times. This chain links TRBV12-3 or TRBV12-4 with TRBJ1-5; D might be TRBD1 (5 bases). V dropped 1 base and J dropped 3 bases, with 7 bases sitting between them. CDR3 size: 14 residues. The CDR3 nucleotides are TGTGCCAGCAGTTTAGTGGGGACCAATCAGCCCCAGCATTTT. Residues: CASSLVGTNQPQHF.

This clonotype was seen repeatedly, ten times or more. The gene calls are TRBV14 and TRBJ2-3; D might be TRBD2 (6 bases). The CDR3 is 14 amino acids. V was trimmed by 6 bases and J by 10 bases, leaving 20 bases between them. Germline V gene lookup returns CDR1 SGHDN and CDR2 FVKESK. CDR3 DNA sequence: TGTGCCAGCAGACTTTCCCCCAGAGGAGGGCCGCAGTATTTT. This encodes CASRLSPRGGPQYF.

This clonotype was counted many times. The chain carries TRBV19 and TRBJ2-5; D call uncertain. The CDR3 runs to 14 residues. Per germline, CDR1 LNHDA and CDR2 SQIVND (reference sequence). V was shortened by 1 base and J by 5 bases, with 11 bases between the two germline ends. The CDR3 sequence: CASSIGAKGETQYF. The CDR3, as DNA: TGTGCCAGTAGTATAGGTGCAAAAGGGGAGACCCAGTACTTC. The full variable domain, in which reference TRBV19 and TRBJ2-5 provide the parts outside the CDR3, is DGGITQSPKYLFRKEGQNVTLSCEQNLNHDAMYWYRQDPGQGLRLIYYSQIVNDFQKGDIAEGYSVSREKKESFPLTVTSAQKNPTAFYLCASSIGAKGETQYFGPGTRLLVL.

The rearrangement uses TRBV2 and TRBJ1-4; 8 bases map to TRBD1. Germline V gene lookup returns CDR1 SNHLY and CDR2 FYNNEI. Trimming took 8 bases from V and 0 from J; bases not matched to a gene: 5. This CDR3 is 15 amino acids long. CDR3 nucleotides: TGTGCCAGCTCGGGACAGGATGCAACTAATGAAAAACTGTTTTTT. Its protein is CASSGQDATNEKLFF. The full variable domain, rest sourced from reference TRBV2 and TRBJ1-4, is EPEVTQTPSHQVTQMGQEVILRCVPISNHLYFYWYRQILGQKVEFLVSFYNNEISEKSEIFDDQFSVERPDGSNFTLKIRSTKLEDSAMYFCASSGQDATNEKLFFGSGTQLSVL.

This clonotype was seen repeatedly, ten times or more. The chain employs TRBV27 and TRBJ1-1, with 12 bases fitting TRBD1. The junction had 12 bases not matched to a gene; V was cut back by 3 bases and J by 1 base. This CDR3 is 19 amino acids long. The germline CDR1 and CDR2 sequences are MNHEY and SMNVEV (reference sequence). The CDR3 spells CASSFFVPGQGAGNTEAFF. CDR3 coding DNA: TGTGCCAGCAGTTTCTTTGTCCCGGGACAGGGGGCAGGGAACACTGAAGCTTTCTTT.